What follows are 28 T cell receptor beta chains derived from one specimen sequenced in a study of cytomegalovirus exposure and HLA in healthy donors. Both 60 Vbeta primers and 13 Jbeta primers went into the PCR. Assay: immunoSEQ multiplex PCR; the TCRdb copy retains only in-frame clones and omits some. The listing contains 200,000 or so clones. What was sequenced was PBMCs. The receptors come from a boy aged 5-17 years in good health and CMV-seronegative.

The genes are TRBV7-3 and TRBJ2-2; 7 nucleotides match TRBD1. Germline CDR1 and CDR2: SGHTA and FQGTGA. Trimming took 4 bases from V and 1 from J; bases not matched to a gene: 6. The length of the CDR3 is 16 residues. CDR3 sequence (DNA): TGTGCCAGCAGCTCTTCCGGGACAGTGAACACCGGGGAGCTGTTTTTT. Amino acids: CASSSSGTVNTGELFF.

The chain links TRBV6-4 to TRBJ1-2; the match to TRBD1 covers 10 bases. The CDR3 is 13 residues long. CDR1 is MRHNA, CDR2 SNTAGT, per germline. J gave up 8 bases and V 2 bases, and 2 bases lay outside the gene matches. The CDR3 DNA sequence: TGTGCCAGCAGTGACCGGACAGGGGGGGGCTACACCTTC. It encodes CASSDRTGGGYTF.

The rearrangement links TRBV7-2 to TRBJ2-3; no firm D call. CDR1 is SGHTA and CDR2 is FQGNSA in the germline V gene. V dropped 1 base and J dropped 4 bases, with 18 bases sitting between them. CDR3 size: 17 residues. The CDR3 loop reads CASSLGAGVLLADTQYF. CDR3 in DNA: TGTGCCAGCAGCTTAGGTGCAGGCGTTTTATTAGCAGATACGCAGTATTTT. The full variable domain, completed using reference TRBV7-2 and TRBJ2-3, is GAGVSQSPSNKVTEKGKDVELRCDPISGHTALYWYRQSLGQGLEFLIYFQGNSAPDKSGLPSDRFSAERTGGSVSTLTIQRTQQEDSAVYLCASSLGAGVLLADTQYFGPGTRLTVL.

This chain uses TRBV7-9 with TRBJ1-1; the D is unclear. From germline, CDR1 is SEHNR and CDR2 FQNEAQ (reference sequence). V shed 3 bases and J shed 10 bases, with 9 bases lying between them. The CDR3 loop spans 11 amino acids. The CDR3 coding sequence is TGTGCCAGCAGCTTGTCACGGTTAGCTTTCTTT. This codes for CASSLSRLAFF.

The genes are TRBV10-3 and TRBJ1-2; 7 bases are a match to TRBD1. CDR3 length: 14 residues. Germline lookup yields CDR1 ENHRY and CDR2 SYGVKD. V lost 4 bases, J lost 6 bases, and 8 bases stayed unmatched. CDR3 nucleotide sequence: TGTGCCATCAGTGTCACAGGGGAAGAGGATGGCTACACCTTC. Translated: CAISVTGEEDGYTF.

J is TRBJ2-1 and V is TRBV18, with D possibly being TRBD1 (5 bases). Trimming removed 5 bases at V and 6 bases at J, with 20 bases between. The CDR3 is 16 residues long. The germline CDR1 and CDR2 sequences are KGHSH and LQKENI. The CDR3 nucleotides are TGTGCCAGCTCAGCTGACAGCCCCCTTTTGGGCAATGAGCAGTTCTTC. Translating it yields CASSADSPLLGNEQFF.

The chain couples TRBV6-1 to TRBJ1-6, with D possibly matching TRBD1 (6 bases). Trimming took off 1 base at V and 8 bases at J, with 12 bases between the two ends. The CDR3 contains 15 residues. Per the germline V gene, CDR1 is MNHNS and CDR2 is SASEGT. The CDR3 loop is CASSEVPGADSPLHF. In DNA form, the CDR3 reads TGTGCCAGCAGTGAAGTTCCAGGGGCGGATTCACCCCTCCACTTT.

The CDR3 DNA sequence: TGTGCCAGCAGCTTAAAAACAGGGTCCGGGTACAATGAGCAGTTCTTC. This encodes CASSLKTGSGYNEQFF. This chain connects TRBV7-8 to TRBJ2-1; the D gene is possibly TRBD1 (6 bases). V gave up 2 bases and J gave up 4 bases, with 15 bases separating them. Germline CDR1 is SGHVS and CDR2 is FQNEAQ. The CDR3 has 16 amino acids.

The V gene is TRBV2, the J gene TRBJ1-6, with a tentative D call TRBD1 (6 bases). With 6 bases removed from V and 10 bases from J, the gap between germline ends came to 19 bases. Germline CDR1 reads SNHLY; CDR2 reads FYNNEI. CDR3 length: 15 residues. CDR3: CASRAQGPVNSPLHF. The CDR3 nucleotides are TGTGCCAGCAGGGCCCAGGGGCCCGTCAACTCACCCCTCCACTTT.

V usage is TRBV5-8 and J usage is TRBJ2-5; TRBD1 agrees at 10 bases. Germline CDR1 and CDR2: SGHTS and YDEGEE. Trimming at V came to 3 bases and at J to 5 bases, leaving 4 bases not matched to a gene. The CDR3 totals 14 residues. For the CDR3, the DNA is TGTGCCAGCAGCTACCCGGACAGGGGGGAGACCCAGTACTTC. The encoded protein is CASSYPDRGETQYF.

The rearrangement uses TRBV2 and TRBJ2-7; no clear D. The V end was cut by 6 bases, the J end by 5 bases, with 11 bases between. The CDR3 spans 12 residues. Germline CDR1 and CDR2: SNHLY and FYNNEI. The CDR3 spells CASSQDEDEQYF. The CDR3 region has the DNA TGTGCCAGCAGCCAAGACGAGGACGAGCAGTACTTC.

The chain carries TRBV5-1 and TRBJ2-5; 11 bases fit TRBD2. The CDR3 is made up of 14 amino acids. V lost 3 bases to trimming and J lost 4 bases; unmatched junction nucleotides: 2. Per the germline V gene, CDR1 is SGHRS and CDR2 is YFSETQ. The CDR3: CASSSTSGGETQYF. The CDR3 DNA reads TGCGCCAGCAGCTCAACTAGCGGGGGAGAGACCCAGTACTTC. Variable domain in full (rest from reference TRBV5-1 and TRBJ2-5): KAGVTQTPRYLIKTRGQQVTLSCSPISGHRSVSWYQQTPGQGLQFLFEYFSETQRNKGNFPGRFSGRQFSNSRSEMNVSTLELGDSALYLCASSSTSGGETQYFGPGTRLLVL.

V is TRBV2 and J is TRBJ2-1, with D possibly TRBD2 on 6 matching bases. Trimming cost V 6 bases and J 3 bases, with 12 bases left between them. CDR1 is SNHLY and CDR2 is FYNNEI in the germline V gene. The CDR3 length is 14 residues. The CDR3 DNA reads as TGTGCCAGCAGGGGGCCGGGACTCTACAATGAGCAGTTCTTC. Translated, it gives CASRGPGLYNEQFF.

The V gene is TRBV7-6, the J gene TRBJ2-7, with TRBD1 matching 7 bases. This CDR3 spans 13 amino acids. The trim removed 5 bases at V and 5 bases at J, leaving 6 bases unmatched. Per the germline V gene, CDR1 is SGHVS and CDR2 is FNYEAQ. CDR3 DNA sequence: TGTGCCAGCAGCCTAAGGGACAGAAACGAGCAGTACTTC. It translates to CASSLRDRNEQYF.

The V call is TRBV5-1, the J call TRBJ1-1; D possibly corresponds to TRBD1 (6 bases). The germline V gene has CDR1 SGHRS and CDR2 YFSETQ. The CDR3 is 15 amino acids. V was clipped by 4 bases and J by 1 base, with 14 bases between them. In nucleotides, the CDR3 is TGCGCCAGCAGCCGGACGACAGGAGCGAACACTGAAGCTTTCTTT. It codes for CASSRTTGANTEAFF.

The chain combines TRBV27 with TRBJ2-5; maybe TRBD2 (6 bases). Germline loops: CDR1 MNHEY, CDR2 SMNVEV (reference sequence). Trimming took 7 bases from V and 14 from J, leaving 23 bases between them. The CDR3 sequence is 13 residues long. CDR3 in amino acids: CASTPRDGQRAYF. The CDR3 DNA is TGTGCCAGCACCCCGCGGGATGGGCAGAGAGCTTACTTC.

The CDR3 DNA sequence: TGTGCCAGCAGCTTACGAGAGCGGGGGGGCCGCTACAATGAGCAGTTCTTC. Amino acids: CASSLRERGGRYNEQFF. The chain carries TRBV11-2 and TRBJ2-1, with TRBD2 matching over 10 bases. CDR3 size: 17 residues. Germline CDR1 reads SGHAT; CDR2 reads FQNNGV. J was trimmed by 3 bases and V by 2 bases; bases with no gene match: 7. The full variable domain, in which reference TRBV11-2 and TRBJ2-1 provide the parts outside the CDR3, is EAGVAQSPRYKIIEKRQSVAFWCNPISGHATLYWYQQILGQGPKLLIQFQNNGVVDDSQLPKDRFSAERLKGVDSTLKIQPAKLEDSAVYLCASSLRERGGRYNEQFFGPGTRLTVL.

The chain couples TRBV2 to TRBJ2-7; the D is unclear. The CDR3 is made up of 12 amino acids. Deletions cut 4 bases from V and 3 bases from J, with 7 bases between. Germline V CDR1 and CDR2: SNHLY, FYNNEI. The CDR3: CASSGQIYEQYF. The CDR3 nucleotides are TGTGCCAGCAGTGGGCAGATCTACGAGCAGTACTTC.

This rearrangement joins TRBV11-3 to TRBJ1-2, with 7 bases aligning to TRBD1. Trimming at V came to 0 bases and at J to 8 bases, leaving 9 bases not matched to a gene. CDR1 and CDR2 from the germline V gene are SGHNT and YENEEA. CDR3 length equals 15 residues. The CDR3 DNA reads TGTGCCAGCAGCTTAGACCCACAGGGGTTTAAGGGCTACACCTTC. It is translated as CASSLDPQGFKGYTF.

This chain uses TRBV20-1 with TRBJ2-3, with D possibly being TRBD2 (5 bases). The V end lost 4 bases, the J end lost 6 bases, and 8 bases lay between the germline ends. CDR1 DFQATT and CDR2 SNEGSKA come from the germline V gene (reference sequence). This CDR3 has 11 residues. CDR3 region: CSAKTGDTQYF. DNA of the CDR3: TGCAGTGCTAAGACGGGGGATACGCAGTATTTT.

This chain uses TRBV2 with TRBJ1-2; D gene unclear. This CDR3 has 11 amino acids. Germline V gene data show CDR1 as SNHLY and CDR2 as FYNNEI. V lost 4 bases, J lost 8 bases, and 8 bases lay in between. This CDR3 is CASSVGGGYTF. The CDR3 bases are TGTGCCAGCAGTGTGGGCGGGGGCTACACCTTC.

This rearrangement joins TRBV6-6 to TRBJ1-4; 7 bases agree with TRBD1. Germline CDR1 reads MNHNY; CDR2 reads SVGAGI (reference sequence). With 4 bases clipped from V and 3 bases from J, the junction kept 5 bases outside the gene matches. The CDR3 spans 15 residues. The CDR3 nucleotides read TGTGCCAGCAGTTTGCCAGGGACAGCTAATGAAAAACTGTTTTTT. Protein: CASSLPGTANEKLFF.

The chain employs TRBV2 and TRBJ2-5; TRBD2 aligns across 12 bases. With 6 bases clipped from V and 4 bases from J, the junction kept 9 bases outside the gene matches. The V gene's germline CDR1 is SNHLY and CDR2 FYNNEI. The CDR3 has 16 residues. The CDR3 protein is CASRRASGGARETQYF. The DNA of the CDR3 is TGTGCCAGCAGGAGGGCTAGCGGGGGGGCGAGAGAGACCCAGTACTTC.

The CDR3 reads CASSLGLIGATQYF. In DNA, the CDR3 is TGTGCCAGCAGCTTAGGTCTGATTGGGGCTACGCAGTATTTT. The rearrangement joins TRBV7-2 to TRBJ2-3; the D gene is possibly TRBD1 (5 bases). The CDR3 has 14 residues. CDR1 is SGHTA, CDR2 FQGNSA, per germline. Trimming stripped 1 base from V and 8 bases from J, with 13 bases between.

The V call is TRBV6-1, the J call TRBJ1-2; D is uncertain. The CDR3 contains 13 residues. In germline, CDR1 is MNHNS, CDR2 SASEGT. Trimming stripped 4 bases from V and 2 bases from J, with 8 bases between. In nucleotides, the CDR3 is TGTGCCAGCAGTGCCGCGGTCAACTATGGCTACACCTTC. Encoded protein: CASSAAVNYGYTF.

This chain connects TRBV5-1 to TRBJ1-2; maybe TRBD1 (6 bases). Germline-derived CDR1 and CDR2 are SGHRS and YFSETQ. There are 15 residues in the CDR3. V lost 0 bases to trimming and J lost 6 bases, with 15 bases between them. The CDR3 nucleotides read TGCGCCAGCAGCTTGGAGGCAGGGGATAGTAATGGCTACACCTTC. Translation gives CASSLEAGDSNGYTF.

The chain joins TRBV2 to TRBJ2-1; TRBD2 matches at 10 bases. The CDR3 runs 16 residues. Germline CDR1 and CDR2: SNHLY and FYNNEI. V dropped 8 bases and J dropped 1; count of bases not matched to a gene: 8. CDR3 amino acids: CASGEAGGRSYNEQFF. The CDR3 nucleotides read TGTGCCAGCGGGGAAGCGGGGGGGCGGTCCTACAATGAGCAGTTCTTC.

CDR3 amino acids: CASSQTVEGYTF. For the CDR3, the DNA is TGTGCCAGCAGCCAAACGGTAGAGGGCTACACCTTC. The chain joins TRBV11-1 to TRBJ1-2; no clear D gene. CDR1 is SGHAT and CDR2 is FQDESV in the germline V gene (reference sequence). The V gene lost 5 bases and the J gene lost 8 bases, with 12 bases spanning the gap. The CDR3 totals 12 residues.